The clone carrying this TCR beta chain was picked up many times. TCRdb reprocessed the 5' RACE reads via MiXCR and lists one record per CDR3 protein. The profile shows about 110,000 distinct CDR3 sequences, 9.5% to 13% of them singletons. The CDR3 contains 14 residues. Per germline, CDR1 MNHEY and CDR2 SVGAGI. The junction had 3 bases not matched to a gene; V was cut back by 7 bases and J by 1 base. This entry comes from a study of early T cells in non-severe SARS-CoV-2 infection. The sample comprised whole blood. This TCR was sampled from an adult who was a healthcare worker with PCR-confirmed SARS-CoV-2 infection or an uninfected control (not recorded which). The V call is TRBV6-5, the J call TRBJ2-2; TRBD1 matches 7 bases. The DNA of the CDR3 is TGTGCCAGCAAAACAGGGGTGAACACCGGGGAGCTGTTTTTT. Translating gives CASKTGVNTGELFF.